This T cell receptor (beta chain) was captured in a study of T cell responses to AZD1222 COVID-19 vaccine. Sequencing was performed with immunoSEQ multiplex PCR; in TCRdb, only in-frame clones are kept and a portion is missing. The table lists 130,000 or so clones, approximately 90% of them singletons. Comment on this clone: Antigen unknown. The junction shows a germline mismatch at one end, possibly a read error.

Analyses pooled second doses at about 4 or about 12 weeks. Per germline, CDR1 MDHEN and CDR2 SYDVKM. The CDR3 contains 9 residues. Study-wide results and caveats: The donors showed a predominance of white British ancestry and of females, with possible underestimation of clonal diversity. Baseline testing showed seropositivity in only six or seven AZD1222 recipients. No repertoire was sampled before or during the peak T cell response, only after it.

The V call is TRBV28, the J call TRBJ1-2; unclear D gene. The clonotype comes from an adult who received the AZD1222 COVID-19 vaccine. The material was peripheral blood, obtained 28 days after the second AZD1222 dose. CDR3 nucleotides: TGTGCCAGCAGTAAAAGAGAGGCCTTC. It yields the protein CASSKREAF.